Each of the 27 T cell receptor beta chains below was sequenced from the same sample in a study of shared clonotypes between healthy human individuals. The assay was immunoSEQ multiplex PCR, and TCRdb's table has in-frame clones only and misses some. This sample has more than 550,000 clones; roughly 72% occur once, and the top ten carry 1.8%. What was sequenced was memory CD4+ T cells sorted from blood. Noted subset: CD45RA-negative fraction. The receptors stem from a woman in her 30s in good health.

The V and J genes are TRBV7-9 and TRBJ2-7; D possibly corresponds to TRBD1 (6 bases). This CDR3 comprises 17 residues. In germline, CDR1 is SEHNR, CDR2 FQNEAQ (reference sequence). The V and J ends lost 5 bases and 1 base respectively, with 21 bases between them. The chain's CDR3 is CASSGRTQGRGSYEQYF. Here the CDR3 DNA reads TGTGCCAGCAGCGGCAGAACCCAGGGGCGCGGGTCCTACGAGCAGTACTTC.

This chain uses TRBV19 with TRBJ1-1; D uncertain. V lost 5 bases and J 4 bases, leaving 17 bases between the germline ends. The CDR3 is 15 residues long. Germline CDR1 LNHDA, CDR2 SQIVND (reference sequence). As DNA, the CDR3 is TGTGCCAGTAGTCCGAGTGGAGGTTGGGGCACTGAAGCTTTCTTT. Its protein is CASSPSGGWGTEAFF.

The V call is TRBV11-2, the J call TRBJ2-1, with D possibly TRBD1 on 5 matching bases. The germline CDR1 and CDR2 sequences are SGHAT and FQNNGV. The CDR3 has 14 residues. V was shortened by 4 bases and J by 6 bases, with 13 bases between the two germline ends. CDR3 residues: CASSSHDSANEQFF. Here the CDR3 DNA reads TGTGCCAGCAGCTCGCATGACAGCGCCAATGAGCAGTTCTTC.

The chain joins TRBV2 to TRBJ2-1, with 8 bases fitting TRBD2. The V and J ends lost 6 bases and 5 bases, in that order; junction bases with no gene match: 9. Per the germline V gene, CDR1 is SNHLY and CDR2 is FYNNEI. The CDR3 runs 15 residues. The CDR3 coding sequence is TGTGCCAGCAGCGGCACTAGCGGTACGGACAATGAGCAGTTCTTC. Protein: CASSGTSGTDNEQFF.

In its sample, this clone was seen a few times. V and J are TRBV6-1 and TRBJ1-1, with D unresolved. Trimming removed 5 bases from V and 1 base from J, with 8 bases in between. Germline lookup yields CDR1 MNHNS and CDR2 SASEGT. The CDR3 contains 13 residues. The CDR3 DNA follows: TGTGCCAGCAGTCTATTCACGAACACTGAAGCTTTCTTT. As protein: CASSLFTNTEAFF.

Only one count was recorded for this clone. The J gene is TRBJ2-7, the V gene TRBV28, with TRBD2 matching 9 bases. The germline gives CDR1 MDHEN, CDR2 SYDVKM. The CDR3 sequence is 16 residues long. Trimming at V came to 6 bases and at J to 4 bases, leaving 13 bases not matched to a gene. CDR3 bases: TGTGCCAGCAGCCCCTGGGGTAGCGGGAGTTCGTACGAGCAGTACTTC. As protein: CASSPWGSGSSYEQYF.

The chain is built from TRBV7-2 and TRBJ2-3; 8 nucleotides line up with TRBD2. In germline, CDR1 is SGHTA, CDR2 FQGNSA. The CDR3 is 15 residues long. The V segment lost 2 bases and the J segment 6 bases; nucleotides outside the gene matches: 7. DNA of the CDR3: TGTGCCAGCAGCTTAACCAGCGGGAGTTTCGATACGCAGTATTTT. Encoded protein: CASSLTSGSFDTQYF.

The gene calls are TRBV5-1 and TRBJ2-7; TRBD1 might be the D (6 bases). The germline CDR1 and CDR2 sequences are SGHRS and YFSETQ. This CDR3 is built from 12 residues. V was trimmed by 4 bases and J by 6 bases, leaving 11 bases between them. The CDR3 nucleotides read TGCGCCAGCAGCAGGCAAGGGGGCGAGCAGTACTTC. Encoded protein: CASSRQGGEQYF.

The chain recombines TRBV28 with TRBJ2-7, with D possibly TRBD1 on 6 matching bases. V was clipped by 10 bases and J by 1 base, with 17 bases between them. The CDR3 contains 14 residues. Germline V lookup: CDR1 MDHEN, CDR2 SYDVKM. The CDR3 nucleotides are TGTGCCACCATGGACAGCAGAAAGTCCTACGAGCAGTACTTC. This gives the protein CATMDSRKSYEQYF.

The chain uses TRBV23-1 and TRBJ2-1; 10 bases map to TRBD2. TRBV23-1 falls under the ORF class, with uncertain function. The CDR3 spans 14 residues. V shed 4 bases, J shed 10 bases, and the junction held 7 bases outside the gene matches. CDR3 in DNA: TGCGCCAGCAGTCCTAGCGGGGGCCTAGGGGAGCAGTTCTTC. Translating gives CASSPSGGLGEQFF.

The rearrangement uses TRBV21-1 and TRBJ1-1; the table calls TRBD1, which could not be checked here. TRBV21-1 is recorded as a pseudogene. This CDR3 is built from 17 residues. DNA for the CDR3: TGTGCCAGCAGCAAAGAGGATAGATGGGCTGCGAACACTGAAGCTTTCTTT. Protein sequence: CASSKEDRWAANTEAFF.

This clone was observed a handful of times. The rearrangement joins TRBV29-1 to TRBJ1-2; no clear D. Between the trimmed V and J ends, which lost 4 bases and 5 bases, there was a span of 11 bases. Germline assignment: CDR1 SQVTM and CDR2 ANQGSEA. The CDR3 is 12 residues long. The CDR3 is CSVAGVGYGYTF. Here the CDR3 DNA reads TGCAGCGTTGCCGGGGTAGGGTATGGCTACACCTTC.

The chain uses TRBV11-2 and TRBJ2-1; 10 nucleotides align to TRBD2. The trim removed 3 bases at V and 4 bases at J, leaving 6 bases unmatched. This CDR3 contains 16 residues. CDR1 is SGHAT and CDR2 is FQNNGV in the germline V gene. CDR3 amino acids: CASSLLAGAAYNEQFF. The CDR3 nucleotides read TGTGCCAGCAGCTTGCTAGCGGGAGCGGCATACAATGAGCAGTTCTTC.

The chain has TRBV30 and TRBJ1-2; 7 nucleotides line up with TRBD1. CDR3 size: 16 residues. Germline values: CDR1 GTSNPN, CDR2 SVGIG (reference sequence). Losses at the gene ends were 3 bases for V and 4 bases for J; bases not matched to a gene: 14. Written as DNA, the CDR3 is TGTGCCTGGAGCTCCCAGGGGGGACACGGACTCTATGGCTACACCTTC. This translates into CAWSSQGGHGLYGYTF.

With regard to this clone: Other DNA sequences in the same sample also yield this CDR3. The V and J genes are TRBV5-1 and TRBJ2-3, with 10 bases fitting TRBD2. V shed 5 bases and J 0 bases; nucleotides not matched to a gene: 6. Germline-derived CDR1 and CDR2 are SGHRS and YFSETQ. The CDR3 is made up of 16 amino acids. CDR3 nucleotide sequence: TGCGCCAGCAGTCCCGGACTAGCGGTGAGCACAGATACGCAGTATTTT. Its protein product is CASSPGLAVSTDTQYF.

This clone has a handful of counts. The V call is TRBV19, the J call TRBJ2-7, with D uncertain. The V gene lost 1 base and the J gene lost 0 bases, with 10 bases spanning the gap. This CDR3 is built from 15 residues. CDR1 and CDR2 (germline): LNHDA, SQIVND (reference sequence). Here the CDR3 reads CASSIGASPSYEQYF. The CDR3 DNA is TGTGCCAGTAGTATAGGAGCGTCCCCCTCCTACGAGCAGTACTTC.

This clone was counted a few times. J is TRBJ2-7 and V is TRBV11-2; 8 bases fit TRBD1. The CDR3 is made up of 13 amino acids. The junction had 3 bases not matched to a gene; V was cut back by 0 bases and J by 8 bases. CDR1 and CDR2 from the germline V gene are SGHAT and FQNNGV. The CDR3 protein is CASSLDGDRQQYF. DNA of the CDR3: TGTGCCAGCAGCTTAGATGGGGACAGGCAGCAGTACTTC.

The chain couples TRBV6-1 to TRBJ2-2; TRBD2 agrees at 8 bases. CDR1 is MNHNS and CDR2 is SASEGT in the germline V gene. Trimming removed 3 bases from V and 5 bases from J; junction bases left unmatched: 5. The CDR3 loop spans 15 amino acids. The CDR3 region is CASSDGTSSTGELFF. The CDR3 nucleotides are TGTGCCAGCAGTGACGGGACTAGTAGTACCGGGGAGCTGTTTTTT.

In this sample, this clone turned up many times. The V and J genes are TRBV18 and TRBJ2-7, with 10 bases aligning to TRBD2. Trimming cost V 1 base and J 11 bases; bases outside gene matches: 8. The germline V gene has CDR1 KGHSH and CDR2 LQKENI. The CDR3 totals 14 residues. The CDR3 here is CASSPQREGHPEYF. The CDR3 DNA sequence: TGTGCCAGCTCACCACAGCGGGAGGGCCATCCGGAGTACTTC. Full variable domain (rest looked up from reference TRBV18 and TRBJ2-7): NAGVMQNPRHLVRRRGQEARLRCSPMKGHSHVYWYRQLPEEGLKFMVYLQKENIIDESGMPKERFSAEFPKEGPSILRIQQVVRGDSAAYFCASSPQREGHPEYFGPGTRLTVT.

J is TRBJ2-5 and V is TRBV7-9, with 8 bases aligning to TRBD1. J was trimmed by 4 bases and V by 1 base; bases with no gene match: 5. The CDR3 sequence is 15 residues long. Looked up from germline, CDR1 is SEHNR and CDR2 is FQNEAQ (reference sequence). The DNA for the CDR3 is TGTGCCAGCAGCTTAGGACAGGGGTCAGGAGAGACCCAGTACTTC. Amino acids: CASSLGQGSGETQYF.

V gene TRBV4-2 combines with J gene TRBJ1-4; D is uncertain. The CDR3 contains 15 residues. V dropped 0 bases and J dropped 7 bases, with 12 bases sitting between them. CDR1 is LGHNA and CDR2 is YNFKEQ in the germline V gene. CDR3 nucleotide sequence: TGTGCCAGCAGCCAAGATAGAGGATACGGTGAAAAACTGTTTTTT. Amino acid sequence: CASSQDRGYGEKLFF.

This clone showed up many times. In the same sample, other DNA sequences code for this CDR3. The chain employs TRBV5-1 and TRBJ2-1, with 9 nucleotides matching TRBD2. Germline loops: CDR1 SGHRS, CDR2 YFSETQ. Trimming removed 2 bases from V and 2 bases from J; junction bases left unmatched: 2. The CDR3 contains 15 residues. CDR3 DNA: TGCGCCAGCAGCTTCTCTAGCGGGGCCTACAATGAGCAGTTCTTC. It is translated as CASSFSSGAYNEQFF. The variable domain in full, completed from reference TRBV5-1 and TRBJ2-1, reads KAGVTQTPRYLIKTRGQQVTLSCSPISGHRSVSWYQQTPGQGLQFLFEYFSETQRNKGNFPGRFSGRQFSNSRSEMNVSTLELGDSALYLCASSFSSGAYNEQFFGPGTRLTVL.

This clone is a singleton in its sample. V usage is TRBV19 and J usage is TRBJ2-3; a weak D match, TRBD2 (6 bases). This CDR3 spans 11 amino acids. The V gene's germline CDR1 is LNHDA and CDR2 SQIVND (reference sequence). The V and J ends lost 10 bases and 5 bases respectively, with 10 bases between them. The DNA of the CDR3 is TGTGCCACCCGGAGGGGAGATACGCAGTATTTT. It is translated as CATRRGDTQYF.

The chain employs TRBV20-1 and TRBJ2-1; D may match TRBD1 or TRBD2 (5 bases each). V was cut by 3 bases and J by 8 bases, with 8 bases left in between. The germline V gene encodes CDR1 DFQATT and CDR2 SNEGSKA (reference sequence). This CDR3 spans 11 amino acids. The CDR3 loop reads CSASGTDEQFF. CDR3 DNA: TGCAGTGCTAGCGGGACGGATGAGCAGTTCTTC.

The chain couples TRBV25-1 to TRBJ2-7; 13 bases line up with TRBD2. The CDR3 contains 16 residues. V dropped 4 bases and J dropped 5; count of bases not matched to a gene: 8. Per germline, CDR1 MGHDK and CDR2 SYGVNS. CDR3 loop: CASSAGTSGIGDEQYF. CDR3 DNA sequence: TGTGCCAGCAGTGCCGGGACTAGCGGGATTGGCGACGAGCAGTACTTC.

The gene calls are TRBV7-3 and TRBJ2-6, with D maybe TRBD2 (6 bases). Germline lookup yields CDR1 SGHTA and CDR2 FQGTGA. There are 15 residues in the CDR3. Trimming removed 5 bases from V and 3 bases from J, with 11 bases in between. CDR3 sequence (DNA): TGTGCCAGCAGCCGAGGCGGGGATGGGGCCAACGTCCTGACTTTC. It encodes CASSRGGDGANVLTF. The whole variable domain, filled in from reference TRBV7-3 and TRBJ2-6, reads GAGVSQTPSNKVTEKGKYVELRCDPISGHTALYWYRQSLGQGPEFLIYFQGTGAADDSGLPNDRFFAVRPEGSVSTLKIQRTERGDSAVYLCASSRGGDGANVLTFGAGSRLTVL.

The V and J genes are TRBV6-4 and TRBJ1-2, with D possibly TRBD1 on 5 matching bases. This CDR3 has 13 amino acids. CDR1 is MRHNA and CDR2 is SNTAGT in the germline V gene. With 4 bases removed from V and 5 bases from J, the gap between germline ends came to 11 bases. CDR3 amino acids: CASSGDRFYGYTF. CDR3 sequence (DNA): TGTGCCAGCAGTGGCGACAGATTTTATGGCTACACCTTC.